The 6 T cell receptor beta chains below were found in one sample sequenced in a study of T cell responses to AZD1222 COVID-19 vaccine. Clones were sequenced by immunoSEQ multiplex PCR, and TCRdb holds only the in-frame ones, with some missing. This sample has about 150,000 clones, with 70% to 90% found just once. Here the sequenced sample was peripheral blood, taken on day 0 of AZD1222 vaccination. The source of these receptors is an adult in good health.

The chain employs TRBV21-1 and TRBJ2-2. TRBV21-1 is termed a pseudogene. The CDR3 runs 18 residues. CDR3 loop: CASSSAGTAPANTGELFF. CDR3 nucleotides: TGTGCCAGCAGCTCAGCGGGGACAGCACCCGCGAACACCGGGGAGCTGTTTTTT.

V is TRBV6-5 and J is TRBJ1-6; possible D gene TRBD1, 6 bases. V lost 5 bases and J 9 bases, leaving 17 bases between the germline ends. CDR3 length: 15 amino acids. Germline V gives CDR1 MNHEY, CDR2 SVGAGI. The CDR3: CASSTRDTHSSPLHF. In DNA, the CDR3 is TGTGCCAGCAGTACCCGGGACACTCATAGTTCACCCCTCCACTTT.

The chain is built from TRBV4-2 and TRBJ1-2; tentative D call: TRBD1 (6 bases). Per the germline V gene, CDR1 is LGHNA and CDR2 is YNFKEQ. The CDR3 has 16 amino acids. V was clipped by 5 bases and J by 3 bases, with 19 bases between them. This CDR3 reads CASSSMGEGDDYGYTF. CDR3 nucleotide sequence: TGTGCCAGCAGCTCTATGGGGGAGGGGGATGACTATGGCTACACCTTC.

The J gene is TRBJ1-5, the V gene TRBV6-6, with D maybe TRBD1 (6 bases). This CDR3 has 13 residues. V gave up 6 bases and J gave up 9 bases, with 15 bases separating them. Germline-derived CDR1 and CDR2 are MNHNY and SVGAGI (reference sequence). In DNA, the CDR3 is TGTGCCAGCAGCCCGACAGGCACCTCGCCCCAGCATTTT. The encoded protein is CASSPTGTSPQHF.

This chain links TRBV6-5 with TRBJ2-7; D remains ambiguous. V was shortened by 6 bases and J by 0 bases, with 12 bases between the two germline ends. Germline CDR1 reads MNHEY; CDR2 reads SVGAGI. The CDR3 contains 14 residues. The CDR3 region has the DNA TGTGCCAGCAGCCGGGCCCTAGGCTCCTACGAGCAGTACTTC. Translating it yields CASSRALGSYEQYF.

The chain recombines TRBV19 with TRBJ2-5; the match to TRBD1 covers 8 bases. The germline gives CDR1 LNHDA, CDR2 SQIVND (reference sequence). The CDR3 has 13 residues. J was trimmed by 3 bases and V by 6 bases; bases with no gene match: 3. The DNA for the CDR3 is TGTGCCAGTAGCCCGGACAGGGAAGAGACCCAGTACTTC. Amino acids: CASSPDREETQYF.